The 15 T cell receptor beta chains reported below all come from one sample, sequenced in a study of Ad26.COV2.S vaccination and SARS-CoV-2 variants. Measured with immunoSEQ multiplex PCR; TCRdb has only the in-frame clones, and not every one. The profile shows around 270,000 clones, roughly 87% of them singletons. This sample's treatment: roughly 19 received Ad26.COV2.S at low or high dose, single or two shots; 5 received placebo; per-sample allocation not given. Repertoires come from day 63 after the first vaccine or placebo injection. The sample consisted of peripheral blood, taken in a trial of Ad26.COV2.S vaccine versus placebo. These receptors were collected from a person aged 18-60 years who received the Ad26.COV2.S COVID-19 vaccine or a placebo.

The chain recombines TRBV10-3 with TRBJ2-2; 8 bases align to TRBD1. The CDR3 extends over 16 amino acids. V shed 10 bases, J shed 2 bases, and the junction held 12 bases outside the gene matches. In germline, CDR1 is ENHRY, CDR2 SYGVKD. CDR3 nucleotides: TGTGCCACCGGGTGGCCGACAGGGGATAACACCGGGGAGCTGTTTTTT. Protein product: CATGWPTGDNTGELFF.

This chain links TRBV4-3 with TRBJ2-2, with 10 bases lining up with TRBD2. V lost 0 bases to trimming and J lost 5 bases; unmatched junction nucleotides: 6. Germline CDR1 and CDR2: LGHNA and YSLEER. There are 17 residues in the CDR3. CDR3 region: CASSQEIAGGETGELFF. For the CDR3, the DNA is TGCGCCAGCAGCCAAGAAATAGCGGGAGGTGAGACCGGGGAGCTGTTTTTT.

This sequence joins TRBV15 and TRBJ1-5; TRBD1 might be the D (5 bases). The CDR3 covers 16 residues. Germline-derived CDR1 and CDR2 are LNHNV and YYDKDF (reference sequence). V shed 3 bases and J shed 0 bases, with 12 bases lying between them. DNA for the CDR3: TGTGCCACCAGCAGGCGTGGGGGGATTAGCAATCAGCCCCAGCATTTT. Its protein is CATSRRGGISNQPQHF.

V gene TRBV5-1 combines with J gene TRBJ1-6, with a weak D call TRBD1 (5 bases). CDR3 length: 15 amino acids. Germline loops: CDR1 SGHRS, CDR2 YFSETQ. V lost 2 bases to trimming and J lost 5 bases, with 11 bases between them. The CDR3 is CASSFSAGNNSPLHF. DNA for the CDR3: TGCGCCAGCAGCTTTTCGGCAGGGAATAATTCACCCCTCCACTTT.

V usage is TRBV3-1 (or the pseudogene TRBV3-2) and J usage is TRBJ2-1; 11 nucleotides align to TRBD2. CDR3 size: 18 residues. Germline V gene sequence: CDR1 LGHDT, CDR2 YNNKEL (reference sequence). The V gene end was trimmed by 5 bases and the J gene end by 2 bases; junction bases not matched to a gene: 11. The DNA for the CDR3 is TGTGCCAGCAGCTTAGGGGCCCTAGCGGGAGGTACCTACAATGAGCAGTTCTTC. This sequence encodes CASSLGALAGGTYNEQFF.

The CDR3 here is CASSLAGQGYSNQPQHF. The CDR3, as DNA: TGTGCCAGCAGCTTAGCCGGACAGGGCTATAGCAATCAGCCCCAGCATTTT. The chain has TRBV7-8 and TRBJ1-5; 8 bases fit TRBD1. Germline V gene lookup returns CDR1 SGHVS and CDR2 FQNEAQ. This CDR3 comprises 17 residues. Trimming at V came to 0 bases and at J to 0 bases, leaving 4 bases not matched to a gene. The entire variable domain, with the rest obtained from reference TRBV7-8 and TRBJ1-5, is as follows: GAGVSQSPRYKVAKRGQDVALRCDPISGHVSLFWYQQALGQGPEFLTYFQNEAQLDKSGLPSDRFFAERPEGSVSTLKIQRTQQEDSAVYLCASSLAGQGYSNQPQHFGDGTRLSIL.

V gene TRBV30 combines with J gene TRBJ1-1; D is possibly TRBD1 (6 bases). Trimming removed 2 bases from V and 0 bases from J, with 7 bases in between. This CDR3 spans 13 amino acids. The V gene's germline CDR1 is GTSNPN and CDR2 SVGIG (reference sequence). The CDR3 region is CAWSRQVNTEAFF. DNA for the CDR3: TGTGCCTGGAGTCGACAGGTGAACACTGAAGCTTTCTTT.

The chain combines TRBV4-3 with TRBJ2-3; D is unresolved. V was clipped by 4 bases and J by 0 bases, with 11 bases between them. In germline, CDR1 is LGHNA, CDR2 YSLEER. The CDR3 totals 15 residues. CDR3 sequence (DNA): TGCGCCAGCAGCCGGAGAGCGCAGAGCACAGATACGCAGTATTTT. Translation gives CASSRRAQSTDTQYF.

This rearrangement joins TRBV5-1 to TRBJ1-1; 7 bases are shared with TRBD1. CDR3 size: 13 residues. After removal of 3 bases from V and 4 bases from J, the junction contained 3 bases not matched to a gene. Germline values: CDR1 SGHRS, CDR2 YFSETQ. CDR3 in DNA: TGCGCCAGCAGCTCAGGGGGAGGCACTGAAGCTTTCTTT. Residues: CASSSGGGTEAFF.

The chain links TRBV7-8 to TRBJ2-5; 8 bases align to TRBD1. The CDR3 has 14 amino acids. Germline V gene data show CDR1 as SGHVS and CDR2 as FQNEAQ. The V gene end was trimmed by 9 bases and the J gene end by 6 bases; junction bases not matched to a gene: 12. For the CDR3, the DNA is TGTGCCAGTCGCCCAGGGGGCGGGACTCAGACCCAGTACTTC. Translation: CASRPGGGTQTQYF. The full variable domain, rest sourced from reference TRBV7-8 and TRBJ2-5, is GAGVSQSPRYKVAKRGQDVALRCDPISGHVSLFWYQQALGQGPEFLTYFQNEAQLDKSGLPSDRFFAERPEGSVSTLKIQRTQQEDSAVYLCASRPGGGTQTQYFGPGTRLLVL.

This clone was seen a few times. The chain uses TRBV4-1 and TRBJ2-2; 7 bases agree with TRBD1. V shed 2 bases and J 3 bases; nucleotides not matched to a gene: 9. Germline lookup yields CDR1 MGHRA and CDR2 YSYEKL. The CDR3 covers 17 residues. CDR3 DNA: TGCGCCAGCAGCCAATTGGGAAGGGGGCTGGACACCGGGGAGCTGTTTTTT. Amino acids: CASSQLGRGLDTGELFF.

This clone appeared many times. The chain carries TRBV9 and TRBJ1-2; no reliable D call. Looked up from germline, CDR1 is SGDLS and CDR2 is YYNGEE. Trimming cost V 3 bases and J 8 bases, with 17 bases left between them. The CDR3 consists of 14 residues. The CDR3 here is CASSAGLLADGYTF. In DNA, the CDR3 is TGTGCCAGCAGCGCGGGCCTACTAGCGGACGGCTACACCTTC.

J is TRBJ2-3 and V is TRBV7-7; 9 bases agree with TRBD2. J was trimmed by 1 base and V by 5 bases; bases with no gene match: 10. CDR3 length equals 17 residues. Germline V lookup: CDR1 SSHAT, CDR2 FNYEAQ (reference sequence). The CDR3 reads CASSLGSGSRGTDTQYF. The CDR3 DNA is TGTGCCAGCAGCCTCGGTAGCGGGAGCAGAGGCACAGATACGCAGTATTTT.

The chain uses TRBV9 and TRBJ2-3; D gene uncertain. The germline V and J ends were trimmed by 0 bases and 4 bases, with 9 bases remaining between them. The CDR3 is 14 residues long. From germline, CDR1 is SGDLS and CDR2 YYNGEE. This CDR3 reads CASSVEVVPDTQYF. DNA for the CDR3: TGTGCCAGCAGCGTAGAGGTAGTACCAGATACGCAGTATTTT.

V is TRBV9 and J is TRBJ1-1; tentative D call: TRBD1 (5 bases). The CDR3 is 14 amino acids. Trimming removed 4 bases from V and 0 bases from J, with 10 bases in between. The germline V gene encodes CDR1 SGDLS and CDR2 YYNGEE. The CDR3 spells CASSSPGLNTEAFF. CDR3 DNA: TGTGCCAGCAGCAGTCCGGGACTGAACACTGAAGCTTTCTTT.